This T cell receptor (beta chain) was captured in a study of blood T cell repertoires in COVID-19. At the level of the study: From T cells, B-cell-depleted T cells, or PBMCs came the material, which was cDNA or gDNA.

Looked up from germline, CDR1 is SGHDT and CDR2 is YYEEEE. The CDR3 has 18 amino acids. V trimming: 3 bases; J trimming: 0 bases; junction bases outside the gene matches: 5. Source study methods: Counts of nucleated cells, estimated from reference gene primer amplification, were obtained. Only in-frame clones appear in the TCRdb table, and some are missing; sequencing was by immunoSEQ multiplex PCR. D and trimming were read from the DNA, whereas the V and J calls and clone size are those reported in that table. The sample holds some 170,000 clones, around 85% seen once. Sequenced: peripheral blood. The chain recombines TRBV5-6 with TRBJ2-6; 11 nucleotides align to TRBD1. This receptor was taken from a woman in her fifties or sixties with acute or convalescent COVID-19. The DNA of the CDR3 is TGTGCCAGCAGCTCTCCGGGACAGGGGGTCTCTGGGGCCAACGTCCTGACTTTC. This translates into CASSSPGQGVSGANVLTF.